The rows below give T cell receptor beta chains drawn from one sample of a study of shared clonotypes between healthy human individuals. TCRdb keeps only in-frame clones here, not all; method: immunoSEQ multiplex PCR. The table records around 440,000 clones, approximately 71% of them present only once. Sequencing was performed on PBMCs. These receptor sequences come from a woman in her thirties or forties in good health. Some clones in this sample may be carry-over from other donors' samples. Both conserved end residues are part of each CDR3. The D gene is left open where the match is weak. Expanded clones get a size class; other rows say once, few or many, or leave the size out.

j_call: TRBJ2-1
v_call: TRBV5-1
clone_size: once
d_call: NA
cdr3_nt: TGCGCCAGCAGCCTCACCGGGACGGTATACAATGAGCAGTTCTTC
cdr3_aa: CASSLTGTVYNEQFF

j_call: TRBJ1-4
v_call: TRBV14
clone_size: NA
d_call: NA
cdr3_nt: TGTGCCAGCAGCCGGCCGGGAGGAGCCGAAAAACTGTTTTTT
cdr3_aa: CASSRPGGAEKLFF

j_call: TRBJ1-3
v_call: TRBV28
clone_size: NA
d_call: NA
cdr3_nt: TGTGCCAGCAGTTTTCCCCGATTGGGGCGCGGAAACACCATATATTTT
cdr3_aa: CASSFPRLGRGNTIYF

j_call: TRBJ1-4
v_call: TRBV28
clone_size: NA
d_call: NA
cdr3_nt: TGTGCCAGCAGTGCCGTTGGGGGCGCCGGTGAAAAACTGTTTTTT
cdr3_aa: CASSAVGGAGEKLFF

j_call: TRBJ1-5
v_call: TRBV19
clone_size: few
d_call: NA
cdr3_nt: TGTGCCAGTAAAGGGAATGGCAATCAGCCCCAGCATTTT
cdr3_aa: CASKGNGNQPQHF

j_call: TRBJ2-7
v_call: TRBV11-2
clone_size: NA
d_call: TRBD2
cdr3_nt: TGTGCCAGCAGCTTAGATCAATCTAGCGGGAGTTACGAGCAGTACTTC
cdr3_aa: CASSLDQSSGSYEQYF

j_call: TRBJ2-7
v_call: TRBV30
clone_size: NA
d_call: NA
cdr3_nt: TGTGCCTGGAGTGTAGGAGGGGTGGGCTACGAGCAGTACTTC
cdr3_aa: CAWSVGGVGYEQYF

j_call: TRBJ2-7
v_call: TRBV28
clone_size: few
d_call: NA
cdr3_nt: TGTGCCAGCAGTTCCCCCCCGCCGAACTACGAGCAGTACTTC
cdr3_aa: CASSSPPPNYEQYF

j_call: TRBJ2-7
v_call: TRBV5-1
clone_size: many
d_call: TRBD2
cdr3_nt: TGCGCCAGCAGCTCTACCGGGACTAGAGTTGGAGAGCAGTACTTC
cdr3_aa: CASSSTGTRVGEQYF

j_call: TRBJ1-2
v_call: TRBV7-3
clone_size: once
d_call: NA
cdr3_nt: TGTGCCAGCAGCTTAACGGGAGGCATTGCGGGACACTATGGCTACACCTTC
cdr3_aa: CASSLTGGIAGHYGYTF

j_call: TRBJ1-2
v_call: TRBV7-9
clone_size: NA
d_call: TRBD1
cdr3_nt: TGTGCCAGCAGCGCGGACAGGGGAGGCGCCAACTATGGCTACACCTTC
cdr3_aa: CASSADRGGANYGYTF

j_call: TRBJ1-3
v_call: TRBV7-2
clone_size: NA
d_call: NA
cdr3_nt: TGTGCCAGCAGGTACAGGGTAGTCTCTGGAAACACCATATATTTT
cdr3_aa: CASRYRVVSGNTIYF

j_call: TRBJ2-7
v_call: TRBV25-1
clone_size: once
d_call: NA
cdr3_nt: TGTGCCAGCAGTGATTCTAACTTACCCTCCTACGAGCAGTACTTC
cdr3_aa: CASSDSNLPSYEQYF

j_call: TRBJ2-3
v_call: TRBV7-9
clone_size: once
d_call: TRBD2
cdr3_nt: TGTGCCAGCAGCTTGGGGACTAGCTTCACAGATACGCAGTATTTT
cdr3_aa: CASSLGTSFTDTQYF

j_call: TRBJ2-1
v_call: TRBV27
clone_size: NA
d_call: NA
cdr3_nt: TGTGCCAGCAGAGGGACAAGAGGGTGGAATGAGCAGTTCTTC
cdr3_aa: CASRGTRGWNEQFF

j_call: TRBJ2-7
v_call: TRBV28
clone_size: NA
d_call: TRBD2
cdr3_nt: TGTGCCAGCAGTTTATCTCTAGCGGGAACCTACGAGCAGTACTTC
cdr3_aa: CASSLSLAGTYEQYF

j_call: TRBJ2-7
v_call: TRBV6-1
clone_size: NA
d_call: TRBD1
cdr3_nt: TGTGCCAGCAGTGGCCCCTCGGGACAGTTCTACGAGCAGTACTTC
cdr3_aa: CASSGPSGQFYEQYF

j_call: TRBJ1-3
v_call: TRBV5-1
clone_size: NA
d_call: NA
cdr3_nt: TGCGCCAGCAGCTCCCCTTCTGGAAACACCATATATTTT
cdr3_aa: CASSSPSGNTIYF

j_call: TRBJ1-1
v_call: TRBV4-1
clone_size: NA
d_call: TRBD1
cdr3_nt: TGCGCCAGCAGCCAGGGCACAGGGGTCGCGGAGGCTTTCTTT
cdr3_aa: CASSQGTGVAEAFF

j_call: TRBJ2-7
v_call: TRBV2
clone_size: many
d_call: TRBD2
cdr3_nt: TGTGCCAGCAGTGTCCCTAGCGGGATTACCTACGAGCAGTACTTC
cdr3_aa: CASSVPSGITYEQYF